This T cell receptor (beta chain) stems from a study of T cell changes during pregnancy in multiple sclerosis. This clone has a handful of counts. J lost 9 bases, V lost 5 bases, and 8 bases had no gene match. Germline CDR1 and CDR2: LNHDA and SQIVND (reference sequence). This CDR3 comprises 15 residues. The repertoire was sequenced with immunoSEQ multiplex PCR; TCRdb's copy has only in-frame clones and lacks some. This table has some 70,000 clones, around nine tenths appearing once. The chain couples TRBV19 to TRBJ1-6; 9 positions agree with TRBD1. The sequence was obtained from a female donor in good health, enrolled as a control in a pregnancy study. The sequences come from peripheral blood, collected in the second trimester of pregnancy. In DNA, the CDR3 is TGTGCCAGTAGTGTAATACAGGGGGCAGGTTCACCCCTCCACTTT. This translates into CASSVIQGAGSPLHF.